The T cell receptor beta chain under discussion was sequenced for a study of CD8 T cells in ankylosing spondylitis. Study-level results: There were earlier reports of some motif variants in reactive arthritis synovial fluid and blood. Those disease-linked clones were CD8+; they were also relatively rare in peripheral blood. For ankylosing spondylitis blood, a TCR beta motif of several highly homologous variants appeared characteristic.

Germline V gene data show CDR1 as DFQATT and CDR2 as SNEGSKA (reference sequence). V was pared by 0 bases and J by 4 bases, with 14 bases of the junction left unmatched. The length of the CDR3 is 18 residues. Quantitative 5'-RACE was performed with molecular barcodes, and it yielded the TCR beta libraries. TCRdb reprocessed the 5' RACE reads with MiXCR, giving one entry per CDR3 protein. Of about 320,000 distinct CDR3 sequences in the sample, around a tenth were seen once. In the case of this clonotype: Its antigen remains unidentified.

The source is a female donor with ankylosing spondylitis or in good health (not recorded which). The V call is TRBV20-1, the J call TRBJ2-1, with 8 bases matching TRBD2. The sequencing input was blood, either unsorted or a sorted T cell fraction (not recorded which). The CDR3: CSARDLVASGRVYNEQFF. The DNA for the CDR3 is TGCAGTGCTAGAGATCTCGTAGCTAGCGGGCGGGTATACAATGAGCAGTTCTTC.